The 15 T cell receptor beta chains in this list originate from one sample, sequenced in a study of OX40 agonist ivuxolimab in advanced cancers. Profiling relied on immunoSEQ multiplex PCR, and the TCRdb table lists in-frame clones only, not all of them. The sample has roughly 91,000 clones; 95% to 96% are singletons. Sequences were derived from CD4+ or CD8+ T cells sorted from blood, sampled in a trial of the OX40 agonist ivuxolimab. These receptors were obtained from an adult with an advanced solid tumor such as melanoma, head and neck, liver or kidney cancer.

In DNA, the CDR3 is TGTGCCAGCAGATCCGGGACTAGCAGGCCAGATACGCAGTATTTT. Protein product: CASRSGTSRPDTQYF. The genes are TRBV5-4 and TRBJ2-3, with TRBD2 identical over 9 bases. Trimming took 5 bases from V and 4 from J; bases not matched to a gene: 8. The germline gives CDR1 SGHNT, CDR2 YYREEE (reference sequence). This CDR3 is built from 15 residues.

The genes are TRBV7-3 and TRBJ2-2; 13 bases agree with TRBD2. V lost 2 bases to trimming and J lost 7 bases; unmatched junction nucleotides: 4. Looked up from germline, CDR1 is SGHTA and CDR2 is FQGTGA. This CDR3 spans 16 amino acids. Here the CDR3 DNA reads TGTGCCAGCAGCTTAGGACTAGCGGGAGTTGGCGGGGAGCTGTTTTTT. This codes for CASSLGLAGVGGELFF.

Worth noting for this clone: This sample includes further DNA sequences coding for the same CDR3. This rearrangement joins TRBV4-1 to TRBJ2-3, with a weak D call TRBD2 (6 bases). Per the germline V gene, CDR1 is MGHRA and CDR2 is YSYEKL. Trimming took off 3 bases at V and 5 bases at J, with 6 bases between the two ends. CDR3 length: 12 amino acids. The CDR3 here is CASSQEGDTQYF. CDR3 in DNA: TGCGCCAGCAGCCAGGAGGGAGATACGCAGTATTTT.

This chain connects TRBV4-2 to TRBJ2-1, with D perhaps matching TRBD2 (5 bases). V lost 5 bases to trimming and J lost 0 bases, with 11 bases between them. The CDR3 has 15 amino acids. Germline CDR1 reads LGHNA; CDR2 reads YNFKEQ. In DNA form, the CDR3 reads TGTGCCAGCAGCTTCCCACTAGGCTCCTACAATGAGCAGTTCTTC. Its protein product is CASSFPLGSYNEQFF.

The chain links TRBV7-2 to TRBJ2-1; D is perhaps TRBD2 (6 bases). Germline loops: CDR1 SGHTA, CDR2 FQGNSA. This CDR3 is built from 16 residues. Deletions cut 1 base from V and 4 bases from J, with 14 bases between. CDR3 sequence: CASSLGRRAGYNEQFF. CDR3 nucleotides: TGTGCCAGCAGCTTAGGCCGGAGGGCCGGGTACAATGAGCAGTTCTTC.

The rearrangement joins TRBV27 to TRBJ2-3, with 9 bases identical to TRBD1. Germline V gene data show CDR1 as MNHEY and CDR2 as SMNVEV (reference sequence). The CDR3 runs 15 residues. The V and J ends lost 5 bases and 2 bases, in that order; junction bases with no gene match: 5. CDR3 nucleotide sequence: TGTGCCAGCAGTCCGGGACAGGGAATCACAGATACGCAGTATTTT. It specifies CASSPGQGITDTQYF.

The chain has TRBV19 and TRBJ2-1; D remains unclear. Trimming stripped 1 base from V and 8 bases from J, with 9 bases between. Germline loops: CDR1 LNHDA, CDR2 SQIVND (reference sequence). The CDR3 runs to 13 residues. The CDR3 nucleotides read TGTGCCAGTAGTATAGCAGGTGGGGATGAGCAGTTCTTC. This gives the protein CASSIAGGDEQFF.

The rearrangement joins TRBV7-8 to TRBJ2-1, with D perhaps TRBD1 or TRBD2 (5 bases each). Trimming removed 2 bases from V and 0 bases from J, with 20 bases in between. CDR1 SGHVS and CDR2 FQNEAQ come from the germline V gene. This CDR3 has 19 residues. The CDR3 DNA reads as TGTGCCAGCAGCTTATTACCCCCATACCGGGACCTCTCCTACAATGAGCAGTTCTTC. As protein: CASSLLPPYRDLSYNEQFF. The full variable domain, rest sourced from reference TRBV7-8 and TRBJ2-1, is GAGVSQSPRYKVAKRGQDVALRCDPISGHVSLFWYQQALGQGPEFLTYFQNEAQLDKSGLPSDRFFAERPEGSVSTLKIQRTQQEDSAVYLCASSLLPPYRDLSYNEQFFGPGTRLTVL.

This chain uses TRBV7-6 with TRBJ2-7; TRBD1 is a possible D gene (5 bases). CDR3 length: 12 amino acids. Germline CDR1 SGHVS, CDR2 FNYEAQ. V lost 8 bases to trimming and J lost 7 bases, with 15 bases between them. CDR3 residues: CASGASIREQYF. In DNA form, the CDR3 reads TGTGCCAGCGGGGCGTCCATTCGGGAGCAGTACTTC.

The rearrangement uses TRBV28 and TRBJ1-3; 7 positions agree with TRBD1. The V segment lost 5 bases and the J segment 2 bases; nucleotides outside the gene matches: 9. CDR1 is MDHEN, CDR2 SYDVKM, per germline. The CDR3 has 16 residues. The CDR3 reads CASSQRQGNTGNTIYF. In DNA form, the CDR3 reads TGTGCCAGCAGTCAAAGACAGGGAAATACTGGAAACACCATATATTTT. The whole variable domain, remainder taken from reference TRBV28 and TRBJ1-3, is DVKVTQSSRYLVKRTGEKVFLECVQDMDHENMFWYRQDPGLGLRLIYFSYDVKMKEKGDIPEGYSVSREKKERFSLILESASTNQTSMYLCASSQRQGNTGNTIYFGEGSWLTVV.

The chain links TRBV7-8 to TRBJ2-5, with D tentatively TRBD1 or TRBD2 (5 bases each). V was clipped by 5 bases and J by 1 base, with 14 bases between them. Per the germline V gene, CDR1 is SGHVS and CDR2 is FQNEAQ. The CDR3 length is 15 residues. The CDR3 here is CASSPRGAFQETQYF. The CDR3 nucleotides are TGTGCCAGCAGCCCCCGAGGGGCATTCCAAGAGACCCAGTACTTC.

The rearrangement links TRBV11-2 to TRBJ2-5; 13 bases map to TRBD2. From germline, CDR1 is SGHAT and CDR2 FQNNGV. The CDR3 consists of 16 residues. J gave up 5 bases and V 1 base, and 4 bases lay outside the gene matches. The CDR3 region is CASSLALTSGRETQYF. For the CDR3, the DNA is TGTGCCAGCAGCTTAGCTTTGACTAGCGGGAGGGAGACCCAGTACTTC.

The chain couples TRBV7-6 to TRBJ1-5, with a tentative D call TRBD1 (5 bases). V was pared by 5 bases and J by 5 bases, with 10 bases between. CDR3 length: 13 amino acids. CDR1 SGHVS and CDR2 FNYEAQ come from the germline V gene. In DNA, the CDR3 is TGTGCCAGCAGCCTGACAGAGGATCAGCCCCAGCATTTT. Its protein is CASSLTEDQPQHF. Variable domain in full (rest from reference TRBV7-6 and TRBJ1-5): GAGVSQSPRYKVTKRGQDVALRCDPISGHVSLYWYRQALGQGPEFLTYFNYEAQQDKSGLPNDRFSAERPEGSISTLTIQRTEQRDSAMYRCASSLTEDQPQHFGDGTRLSIL.

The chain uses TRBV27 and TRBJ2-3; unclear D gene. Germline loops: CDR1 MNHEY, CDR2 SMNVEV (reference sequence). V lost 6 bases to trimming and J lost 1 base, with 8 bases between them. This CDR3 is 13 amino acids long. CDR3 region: CASSPRGTDTQYF. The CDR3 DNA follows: TGTGCCAGCAGCCCCCGCGGCACAGATACGCAGTATTTT.

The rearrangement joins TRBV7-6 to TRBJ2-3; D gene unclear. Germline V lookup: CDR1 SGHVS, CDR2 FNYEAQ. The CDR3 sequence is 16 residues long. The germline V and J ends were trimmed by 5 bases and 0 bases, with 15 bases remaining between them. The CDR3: CASSALVEGSTDTQYF. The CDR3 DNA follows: TGTGCCAGCAGCGCGCTGGTGGAAGGTAGCACAGATACGCAGTATTTT.